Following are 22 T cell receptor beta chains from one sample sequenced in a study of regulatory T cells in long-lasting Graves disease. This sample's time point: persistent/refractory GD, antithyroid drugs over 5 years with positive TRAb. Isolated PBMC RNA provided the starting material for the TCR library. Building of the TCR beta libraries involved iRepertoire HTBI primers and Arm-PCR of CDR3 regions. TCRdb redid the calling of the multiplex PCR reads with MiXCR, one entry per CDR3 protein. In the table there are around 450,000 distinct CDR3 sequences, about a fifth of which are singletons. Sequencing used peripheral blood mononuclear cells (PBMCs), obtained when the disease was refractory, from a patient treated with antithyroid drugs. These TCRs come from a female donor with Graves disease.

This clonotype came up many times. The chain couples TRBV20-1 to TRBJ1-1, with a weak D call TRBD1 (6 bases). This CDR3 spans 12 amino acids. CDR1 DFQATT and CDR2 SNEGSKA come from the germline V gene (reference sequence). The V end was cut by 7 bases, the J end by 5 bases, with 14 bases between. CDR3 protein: CSVIRGTTEAFF. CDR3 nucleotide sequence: TGCAGTGTCATCCGAGGGACAACTGAAGCTTTCTTT.

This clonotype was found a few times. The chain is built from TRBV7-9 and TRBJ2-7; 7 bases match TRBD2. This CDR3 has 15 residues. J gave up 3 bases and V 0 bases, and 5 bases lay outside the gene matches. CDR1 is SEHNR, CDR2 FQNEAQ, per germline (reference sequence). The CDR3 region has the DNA TGTGCCAGCAGCTTAGCCAGCGGGGCCAACTACGAGCAGTACTTC. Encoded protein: CASSLASGANYEQYF.

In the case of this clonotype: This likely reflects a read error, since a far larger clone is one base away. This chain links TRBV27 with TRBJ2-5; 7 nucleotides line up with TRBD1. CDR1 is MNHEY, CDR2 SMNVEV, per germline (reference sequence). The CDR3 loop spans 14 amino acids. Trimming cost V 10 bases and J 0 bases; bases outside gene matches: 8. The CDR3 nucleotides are TGTGCCACTTCGGGACAGCGGTACCAAGAGACCCAGTACTTC. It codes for CATSGQRYQETQYF.

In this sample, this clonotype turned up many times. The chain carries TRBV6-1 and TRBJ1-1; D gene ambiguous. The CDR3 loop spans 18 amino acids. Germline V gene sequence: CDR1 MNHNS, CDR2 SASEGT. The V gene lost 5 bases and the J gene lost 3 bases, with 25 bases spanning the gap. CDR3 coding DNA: TGTGCCAGCAGTCCCGATTCGGAGGCATACCTTGGGTACACTGAAGCTTTCTTT. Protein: CASSPDSEAYLGYTEAFF.

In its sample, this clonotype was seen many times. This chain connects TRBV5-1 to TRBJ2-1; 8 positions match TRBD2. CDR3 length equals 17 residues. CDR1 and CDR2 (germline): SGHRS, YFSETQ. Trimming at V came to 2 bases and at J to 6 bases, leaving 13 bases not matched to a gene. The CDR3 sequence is CASSFNVRGLARNEQFF. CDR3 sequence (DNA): TGCGCCAGCAGCTTTAATGTTAGAGGACTAGCACGCAATGAGCAGTTCTTC.

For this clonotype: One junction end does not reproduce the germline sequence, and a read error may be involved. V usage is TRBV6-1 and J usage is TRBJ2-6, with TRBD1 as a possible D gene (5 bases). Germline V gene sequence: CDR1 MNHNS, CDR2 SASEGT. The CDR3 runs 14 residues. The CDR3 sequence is CASSAGYGTNVLTF. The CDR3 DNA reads TGTGCCAGCAGTGCAGGGTATGGGACCAACGTCCTGACTTTC.

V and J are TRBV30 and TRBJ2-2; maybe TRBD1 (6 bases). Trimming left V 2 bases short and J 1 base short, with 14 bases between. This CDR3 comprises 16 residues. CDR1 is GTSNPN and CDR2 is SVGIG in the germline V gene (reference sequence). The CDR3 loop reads CAWSPRGGQNTGELFF. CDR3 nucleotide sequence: TGTGCCTGGAGTCCCCGAGGGGGTCAGAACACCGGGGAGCTGTTTTTT.

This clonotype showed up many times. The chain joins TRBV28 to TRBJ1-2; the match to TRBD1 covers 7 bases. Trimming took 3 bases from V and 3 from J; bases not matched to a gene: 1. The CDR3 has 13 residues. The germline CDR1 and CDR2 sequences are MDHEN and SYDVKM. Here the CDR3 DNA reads TGTGCCAGCAGTTTCGGACAGGACTATGGCTACACCTTC. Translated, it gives CASSFGQDYGYTF.

The CDR3 sequence is CASSLPHTEAFF. CDR3 bases: TGTGCCAGCAGCTTACCCCACACTGAAGCTTTCTTT. The chain recombines TRBV7-9 with TRBJ1-1; D remains ambiguous. Germline V gene lookup returns CDR1 SEHNR and CDR2 FQNEAQ (reference sequence). This CDR3 spans 12 amino acids. Trimming cost V 2 bases and J 3 bases, with 4 bases left between them.

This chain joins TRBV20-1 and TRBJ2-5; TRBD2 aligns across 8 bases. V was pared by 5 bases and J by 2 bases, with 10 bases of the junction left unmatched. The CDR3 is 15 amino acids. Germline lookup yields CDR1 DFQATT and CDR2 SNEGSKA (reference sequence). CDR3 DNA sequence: TGCAGTGCTCGGAGACTAGCGCACATACAAGAGACCCAGTACTTC. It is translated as CSARRLAHIQETQYF.

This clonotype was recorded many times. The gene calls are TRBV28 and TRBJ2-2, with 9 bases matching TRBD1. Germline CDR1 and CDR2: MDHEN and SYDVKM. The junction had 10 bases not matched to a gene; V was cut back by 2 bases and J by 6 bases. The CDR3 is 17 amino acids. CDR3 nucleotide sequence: TGTGCCAGCAGTTTAGCCGGGACAGGGAGGTTCGCCGGGGAGCTGTTTTTT. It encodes CASSLAGTGRFAGELFF.

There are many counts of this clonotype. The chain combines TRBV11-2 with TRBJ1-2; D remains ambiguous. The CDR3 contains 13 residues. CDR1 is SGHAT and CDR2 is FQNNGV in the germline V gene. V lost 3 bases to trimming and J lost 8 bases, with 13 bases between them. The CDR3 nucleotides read TGTGCCAGCAGCTTGTTCGTAGAGGAAGGCTACACCTTC. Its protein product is CASSLFVEEGYTF.

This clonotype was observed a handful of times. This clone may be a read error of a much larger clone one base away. CDR3 sequence reads: CASKGEYEQYF. CDR3 nucleotide sequence: TGTGCCAGCAAGGGGGAATACGAGCAGTACTTC. The chain links TRBV11-2 to TRBJ2-7; D might be TRBD1 (6 bases). The CDR3 loop spans 11 amino acids. Trimming removed 7 bases at V and 4 bases at J, with 8 bases between. Germline V CDR1 and CDR2: SGHAT, FQNNGV.

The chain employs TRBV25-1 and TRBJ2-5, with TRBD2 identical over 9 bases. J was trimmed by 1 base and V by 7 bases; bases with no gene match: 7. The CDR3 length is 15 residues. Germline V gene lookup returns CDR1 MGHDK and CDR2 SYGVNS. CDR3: CASKRTSGRQETQYF. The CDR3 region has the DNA TGTGCCAGCAAGAGAACTAGCGGGCGCCAAGAGACCCAGTACTTC.

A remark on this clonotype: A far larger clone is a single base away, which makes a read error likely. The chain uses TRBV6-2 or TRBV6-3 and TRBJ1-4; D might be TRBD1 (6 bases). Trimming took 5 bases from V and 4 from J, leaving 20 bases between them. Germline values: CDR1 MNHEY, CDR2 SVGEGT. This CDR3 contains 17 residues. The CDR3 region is CASSPGGAPGDNEKLFF. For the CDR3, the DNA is TGTGCCAGCAGTCCCGGTGGGGCGCCAGGGGATAATGAAAAACTGTTTTTT.

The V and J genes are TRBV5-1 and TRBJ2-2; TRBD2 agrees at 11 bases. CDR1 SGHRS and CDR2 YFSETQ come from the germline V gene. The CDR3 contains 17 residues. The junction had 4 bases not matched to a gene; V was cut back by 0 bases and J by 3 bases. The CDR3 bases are TGCGCCAGCAGCTTGGCCATGGGACTAGCGGACACCGGGGAGCTGTTTTTT. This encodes CASSLAMGLADTGELFF.

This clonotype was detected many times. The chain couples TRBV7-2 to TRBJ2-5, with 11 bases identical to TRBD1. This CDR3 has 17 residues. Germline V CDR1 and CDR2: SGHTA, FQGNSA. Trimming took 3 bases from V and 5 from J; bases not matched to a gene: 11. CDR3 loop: CASSFMRGTGGKETQYF. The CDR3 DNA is TGTGCCAGCAGCTTTATGAGAGGGACAGGGGGTAAGGAGACCCAGTACTTC.

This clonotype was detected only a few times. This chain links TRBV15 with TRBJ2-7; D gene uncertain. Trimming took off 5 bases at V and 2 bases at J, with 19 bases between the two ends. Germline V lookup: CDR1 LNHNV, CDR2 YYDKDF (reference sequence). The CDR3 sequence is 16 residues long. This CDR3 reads CATSHPPLAETYEQYF. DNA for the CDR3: TGTGCCACCAGCCATCCACCCTTGGCGGAGACCTACGAGCAGTACTTC. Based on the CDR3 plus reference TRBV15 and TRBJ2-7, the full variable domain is DAMVIQNPRYQVTQFGKPVTLSCSQTLNHNVMYWYQQKSSQAPKLLFHYYDKDFNNEADTPDNFQSRRPNTSFCFLDIRSPGLGDTAMYLCATSHPPLAETYEQYFGPGTRLTVT.

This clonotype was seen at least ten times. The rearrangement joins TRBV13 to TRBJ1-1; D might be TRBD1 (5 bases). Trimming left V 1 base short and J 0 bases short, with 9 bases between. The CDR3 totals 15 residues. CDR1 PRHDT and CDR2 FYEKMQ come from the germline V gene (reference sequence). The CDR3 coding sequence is TGTGCCAGCAGCTTAGAAGGGGACCTGAACACTGAAGCTTTCTTT. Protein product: CASSLEGDLNTEAFF. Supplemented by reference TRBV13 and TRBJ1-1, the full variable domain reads AAGVIQSPRHLIKEKRETATLKCYPIPRHDTVYWYQQGPGQDPQFLISFYEKMQSDKGSIPDRFSAQQFSDYHSELNMSSLELGDSALYFCASSLEGDLNTEAFFGQGTRLTVV.

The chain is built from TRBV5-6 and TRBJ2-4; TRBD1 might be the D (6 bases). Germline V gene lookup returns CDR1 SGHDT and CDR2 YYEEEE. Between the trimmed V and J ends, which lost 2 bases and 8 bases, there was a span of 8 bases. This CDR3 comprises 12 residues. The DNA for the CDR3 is TGTGCCAGCAGCTTTGCAGGGGACATTCAGTACTTC. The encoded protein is CASSFAGDIQYF. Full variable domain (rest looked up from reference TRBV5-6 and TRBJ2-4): DAGVTQSPTHLIKTRGQQVTLRCSPKSGHDTVSWYQQALGQGPQFIFQYYEEEERQRGNFPDRFSGHQFPNYSSELNVNALLLGDSALYLCASSFAGDIQYFGAGTRLSVL.

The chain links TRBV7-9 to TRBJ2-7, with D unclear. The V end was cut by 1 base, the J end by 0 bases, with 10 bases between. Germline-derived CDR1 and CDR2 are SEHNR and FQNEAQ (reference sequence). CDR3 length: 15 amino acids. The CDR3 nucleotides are TGTGCCAGCAGCTTAGACAGTTTCAGCTCCTACGAGCAGTACTTC. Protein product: CASSLDSFSSYEQYF.

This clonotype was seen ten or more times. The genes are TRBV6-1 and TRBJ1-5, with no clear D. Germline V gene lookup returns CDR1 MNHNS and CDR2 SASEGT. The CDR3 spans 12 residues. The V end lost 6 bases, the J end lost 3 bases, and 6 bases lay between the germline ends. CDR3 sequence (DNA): TGTGCCAGCAGCAACCCCAATCAGCCCCAGCATTTT. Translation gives CASSNPNQPQHF.